A single sample is the source of the 18 T cell receptor beta chains below, sequenced in a study of cytomegalovirus exposure and HLA in healthy donors. PCR used 60 Vbeta primers and 13 Jbeta primers. The repertoire was sequenced with immunoSEQ multiplex PCR; TCRdb's copy has only in-frame clones and lacks some. The sample lists tens of thousands of clones; approximately 70% were seen once. Sequencing input: PBMCs. The receptors originated from a male donor in good health and CMV-seropositive.

The chain carries TRBV7-2 and TRBJ1-5; 8 bases map to TRBD1. V shed 2 bases and J 0 bases; nucleotides not matched to a gene: 3. The CDR3 is made up of 16 amino acids. In germline, CDR1 is SGHTA, CDR2 FQGNSA. DNA of the CDR3: TGTGCCAGCAGCTTAACAGGGGGGTATAGCAATCAGCCCCAGCATTTT. This sequence encodes CASSLTGGYSNQPQHF.

The rearrangement joins TRBV9 to TRBJ2-5; 10 bases match TRBD2. V was clipped by 7 bases and J by 5 bases; unmatched bases: 5. Germline values: CDR1 SGDLS, CDR2 YYNGEE. This CDR3 comprises 13 residues. This chain's CDR3 is CASGPAGGETQYF. The CDR3 nucleotides read TGTGCCAGCGGCCCAGCGGGGGGGGAGACCCAGTACTTC.

The V gene is TRBV19, the J gene TRBJ1-1, with TRBD1 identical over 9 bases. Germline V gene sequence: CDR1 LNHDA, CDR2 SQIVND (reference sequence). V trimming: 5 bases; J trimming: 7 bases; junction bases outside the gene matches: 8. This CDR3 has 14 amino acids. The CDR3 region has the DNA TGTGCCAGTAGTGGGGACAGGGCCTGGGGTGAAGCTTTCTTT. It translates to CASSGDRAWGEAFF. The whole variable domain, remainder taken from reference TRBV19 and TRBJ1-1, is DGGITQSPKYLFRKEGQNVTLSCEQNLNHDAMYWYRQDPGQGLRLIYYSQIVNDFQKGDIAEGYSVSREKKESFPLTVTSAQKNPTAFYLCASSGDRAWGEAFFGQGTRLTVV.

With respect to this clone: One junction end does not reproduce the germline sequence, and a read error may be involved. V usage is TRBV5-1 and J usage is TRBJ2-7, with 8 bases fitting TRBD2. The CDR3 is 15 residues long. Germline V gene sequence: CDR1 SGHRS, CDR2 YFSETQ. The CDR3 coding sequence is TGCGCCAGCAGCTTGTCGGGGACTAGTTCCTACGAGCAGTGCTTC. As protein: CASSLSGTSSYEQCF.

Points on this clone: A junction end diverges from the germline sequence, so it may reflect a read error. The chain couples TRBV7-9 to TRBJ2-5; 10 positions agree with TRBD1. CDR3 length: 16 amino acids. The V gene's germline CDR1 is SEHNR and CDR2 FQNEAQ (reference sequence). The CDR3 reads CSSSLGTGVFQETQYF. CDR3 DNA sequence: TGTTCCAGCAGCCTCGGGACAGGGGTCTTCCAAGAGACCCAGTACTTC.

This clone was seen only a few times. The CDR3 nucleotides read TGTGCCAGCTCACCAGCCGGGAGTGAGACCCAGTACTTC. Translated: CASSPAGSETQYF. V gene TRBV18 combines with J gene TRBJ2-5, with a tentative D call TRBD2 (6 bases). The V end lost 2 bases, the J end lost 5 bases, and 9 bases lay between the germline ends. CDR3 length: 13 residues. The germline gives CDR1 KGHSH, CDR2 LQKENI.

This clone was counted once. The gene calls are TRBV2 and TRBJ2-7, with D perhaps TRBD1 (5 bases). The length of the CDR3 is 13 residues. Germline loops: CDR1 SNHLY, CDR2 FYNNEI. V lost 5 bases and J 2 bases, leaving 10 bases between the germline ends. DNA of the CDR3: TGTGCCAGCAGTTCAGGGCGCGCCTACGAGCAGTACTTC. Translating gives CASSSGRAYEQYF.

V usage is TRBV2 and J usage is TRBJ1-6; unclear D gene. The germline CDR1 and CDR2 sequences are SNHLY and FYNNEI. The CDR3 is 11 amino acids. Trimming removed 2 bases at V and 14 bases at J, with 7 bases between. The CDR3 loop reads CASSEWRTLHF. DNA for the CDR3: TGTGCCAGCAGTGAATGGAGGACCCTCCACTTT.

The chain joins TRBV30 to TRBJ2-7; no clear D gene. This CDR3 has 12 amino acids. Germline values: CDR1 GTSNPN, CDR2 SVGIG (reference sequence). V was shortened by 2 bases and J by 4 bases, with 9 bases between the two germline ends. CDR3 sequence (DNA): TGTGCCTGGAGTTTACAGCTTTACGAGCAGTACTTC. Its protein product is CAWSLQLYEQYF.

The chain links TRBV6-1 to TRBJ1-3; D is uncertain. The CDR3 extends over 15 amino acids. Germline lookup yields CDR1 MNHNS and CDR2 SASEGT. The ends were cut back, 3 bases at V and 2 bases at J, with 11 bases in the middle. This CDR3 reads CASSDEEATGNTIYF. CDR3 nucleotides: TGTGCCAGCAGTGACGAGGAAGCAACTGGAAACACCATATATTTT.

This chain connects TRBV7-2 to TRBJ2-5, with a weak D call TRBD2 (6 bases). The J call is uncertain, as TRBJ2-7 better fits the DNA end. The CDR3 loop spans 16 amino acids. Germline CDR1 SGHTA, CDR2 FQGNSA. For the CDR3, the DNA is TGTGCCAGCAGCTCCACCGGGACTCAAAGCTCCTACGAGCAGTACTTC. Its translation: CASSSTGTQSSYEQYF.

The chain carries TRBV6-1 and TRBJ2-3, with 7 positions matching TRBD2. V was pared by 4 bases and J by 6 bases, with 13 bases of the junction left unmatched. This CDR3 has 16 amino acids. Germline CDR1 MNHNS, CDR2 SASEGT. CDR3 sequence reads: CASSVSAGASMDTQYF. The CDR3 DNA follows: TGTGCCAGCAGTGTATCGGCGGGAGCCTCAATGGATACGCAGTATTTT.

The chain links TRBV7-9 to TRBJ1-1; TRBD1 might be the D (6 bases). The length of the CDR3 is 17 residues. V dropped 7 bases and J dropped 0 bases, with 21 bases sitting between them. The germline gives CDR1 SEHNR, CDR2 FQNEAQ (reference sequence). The CDR3 DNA reads TGTGCCAGCATCAAGCCATTGGGGGCCGCCATGAACACTGAAGCTTTCTTT. Its protein is CASIKPLGAAMNTEAFF.

The gene calls are TRBV5-6 and TRBJ2-7, with a tentative D call TRBD2 (6 bases). The germline V and J ends were trimmed by 3 bases and 6 bases, with 19 bases remaining between them. Germline V gene sequence: CDR1 SGHDT, CDR2 YYEEEE. The CDR3 totals 15 residues. The CDR3 here is CASSSWDSYGLEQYF. The DNA of the CDR3 is TGTGCCAGCAGCTCTTGGGACTCGTATGGCCTCGAGCAGTACTTC.

The chain links TRBV25-1 to TRBJ2-3; 8 nucleotides match TRBD2. Germline-derived CDR1 and CDR2 are MGHDK and SYGVNS. Trimming took 3 bases from V and 6 from J; bases not matched to a gene: 8. This CDR3 is 15 amino acids long. The CDR3, as DNA: TGTGCCAGCAGTGACCCGGGACTAGGAGTTGATACGCAGTATTTT. Translated: CASSDPGLGVDTQYF.

The chain is built from TRBV5-1 and TRBJ1-1; 7 nucleotides agree with TRBD1. With V trimmed by 3 bases and J by 4 bases, 9 bases remained unmatched. The CDR3 is 15 residues long. The germline gives CDR1 SGHRS, CDR2 YFSETQ. CDR3 DNA sequence: TGCGCCAGCAGCTCTGACAGGGTATCGAGCACTGAAGCTTTCTTT. Its translation is CASSSDRVSSTEAFF. The full variable domain, completed using reference TRBV5-1 and TRBJ1-1, is KAGVTQTPRYLIKTRGQQVTLSCSPISGHRSVSWYQQTPGQGLQFLFEYFSETQRNKGNFPGRFSGRQFSNSRSEMNVSTLELGDSALYLCASSSDRVSSTEAFFGQGTRLTVV.

This clone was detected once. The V call is TRBV7-2, the J call TRBJ1-2, with 7 bases that match TRBD1. CDR3 length equals 14 residues. Germline loops: CDR1 SGHTA, CDR2 FQGNSA. The J segment lost 8 bases and the V segment lost 7 bases, leaving 13 bases of the junction unmatched. CDR3 sequence (DNA): TGTGCCAGCACCCTTAGACAGGGAGAGCGGGGCTACACCTTC. As protein: CASTLRQGERGYTF.

The rearrangement uses TRBV7-2 and TRBJ2-6, with no clear D. CDR1 and CDR2 from the germline V gene are SGHTA and FQGNSA. Deletions cut 5 bases from V and 0 bases from J, with 11 bases between. This CDR3 spans 16 amino acids. The CDR3 here is CASSPESYSGANVLTF. Written as DNA, the CDR3 is TGTGCCAGCAGCCCCGAGAGCTACTCTGGGGCCAACGTCCTGACTTTC.